The 17 T cell receptor beta chains below were found in one sample sequenced in a study of blood T cell repertoires in COVID-19. Assay used: immunoSEQ multiplex PCR; TCRdb lists only in-frame clones, some missing. The sample lists 210,000 or so clones; 80% to 90% were seen once. Sequencing was done on a sample of peripheral blood. Every receptor here comes from a woman aged 80 or older with acute or convalescent COVID-19.

J is TRBJ2-3 and V is TRBV30; the match to TRBD1 covers 9 bases. The CDR3 has 15 amino acids. The germline V gene encodes CDR1 GTSNPN and CDR2 SVGIG (reference sequence). Trimming took 0 bases from V and 2 from J; bases not matched to a gene: 3. CDR3 sequence reads: CAWSVGTGLTDTQYF. For the CDR3, the DNA is TGTGCCTGGAGTGTCGGGACAGGGCTCACAGATACGCAGTATTTT.

This clone was seen only a few times. The chain combines TRBV7-2 with TRBJ2-3; 7 bases map to TRBD2. Germline assignment: CDR1 SGHTA and CDR2 FQGNSA. V lost 5 bases, J lost 5 bases, and 10 bases stayed unmatched. This CDR3 is 15 amino acids long. The CDR3 here is CASSQSGTPGDTQYF. The CDR3 DNA is TGTGCCAGCAGCCAGAGCGGGACCCCAGGAGATACGCAGTATTTT.

The V gene is TRBV3-1 (or the pseudogene TRBV3-2), the J gene TRBJ2-3; D ambiguous. The CDR3 totals 16 residues. The germline V and J ends were trimmed by 6 bases and 0 bases, with 16 bases remaining between them. CDR1 and CDR2 (germline): LGHDT, YNNKEL (reference sequence). CDR3 sequence (DNA): TGTGCCAGCAGACCAACTCCGCCGGGTAGCACAGATACGCAGTATTTT. It encodes CASRPTPPGSTDTQYF.

This chain uses TRBV5-6 with TRBJ2-2; TRBD1 might be the D (5 bases). The CDR3 loop spans 16 amino acids. Germline V CDR1 and CDR2: SGHDT, YYEEEE. V shed 0 bases and J shed 0 bases, with 9 bases lying between them. CDR3 in DNA: TGTGCCAGCAGCTTGGGGGGCCCAACGAACACCGGGGAGCTGTTTTTT. Protein: CASSLGGPTNTGELFF.

In nucleotides, the CDR3 is TGTGCCAGCACCGGACAGGCGCACTATGGCTACACCTTC. Translated, it gives CASTGQAHYGYTF. The rearrangement links TRBV12-3 or TRBV12-4 to TRBJ1-2; 7 nucleotides match TRBD1. V shed 7 bases and J 3 bases; nucleotides not matched to a gene: 5. The CDR3 is 13 amino acids.

CDR3 loop: CASSSISGGSPLHF. In DNA form, the CDR3 reads TGTGCCAGCAGTAGCATCTCAGGGGGTTCACCCCTCCACTTT. The rearrangement links TRBV6-5 to TRBJ1-6; 7 positions agree with TRBD1. The junction had 7 bases not matched to a gene; V was cut back by 5 bases and J by 9 bases. CDR1 and CDR2 from the germline V gene are MNHEY and SVGAGI. There are 14 residues in the CDR3.

The chain employs TRBV28 and TRBJ2-1; 12 nucleotides match TRBD2. The germline V gene encodes CDR1 MDHEN and CDR2 SYDVKM. V trimming: 6 bases; J trimming: 5 bases; junction bases outside the gene matches: 2. The CDR3 length is 14 residues. The CDR3 sequence: CASRLAGGNNEQFF. CDR3 coding DNA: TGTGCCAGCAGGCTAGCGGGAGGGAACAATGAGCAGTTCTTC. The whole variable domain, filled in from reference TRBV28 and TRBJ2-1, reads DVKVTQSSRYLVKRTGEKVFLECVQDMDHENMFWYRQDPGLGLRLIYFSYDVKMKEKGDIPEGYSVSREKKERFSLILESASTNQTSMYLCASRLAGGNNEQFFGPGTRLTVL.

The chain couples TRBV29-1 to TRBJ2-7; D is ambiguous. Germline V gives CDR1 SQVTM, CDR2 ANQGSEA. The CDR3 length is 11 residues. The ends were cut back, 4 bases at V and 4 bases at J, with 8 bases in the middle. The CDR3 DNA is TGCAGCGTTGTTGTGTCGTACGAGCAGTACTTC. Translated, it gives CSVVVSYEQYF.

The chain recombines TRBV7-8 with TRBJ2-1; a weak D match, TRBD2 (5 bases). The CDR3 has 16 amino acids. Trimming took off 0 bases at V and 7 bases at J, with 16 bases between the two ends. The germline V gene has CDR1 SGHVS and CDR2 FQNEAQ. The CDR3 sequence: CASSLADSASLNEQFF. The CDR3, as DNA: TGTGCCAGCAGCTTAGCGGATAGCGCCTCACTAAATGAGCAGTTCTTC.

This chain connects TRBV6-1 to TRBJ2-1, with TRBD1 identical over 11 bases. V gave up 2 bases and J gave up 4 bases; unmatched junction bases: 1. The CDR3 has 15 residues. Germline-derived CDR1 and CDR2 are MNHNS and SASEGT. CDR3: CASSERDRGYNEQFF. CDR3 bases: TGTGCCAGCAGTGAAAGGGACAGGGGGTACAATGAGCAGTTCTTC.

This chain links TRBV3-1 (or the pseudogene TRBV3-2) with TRBJ2-2, with 7 bases fitting TRBD1. Germline CDR1 and CDR2: LGHDT and YNNKEL (reference sequence). The J segment lost 4 bases and the V segment lost 1 base, leaving 9 bases of the junction unmatched. The CDR3 loop spans 17 amino acids. Here the CDR3 reads CASSQGRRAGGTGELFF. The CDR3 bases are TGTGCCAGCAGCCAAGGTAGGCGAGCAGGGGGCACCGGGGAGCTGTTTTTT.

The rearrangement links TRBV5-5 to TRBJ2-3; 12 bases line up with TRBD2. The CDR3 runs 17 residues. Germline CDR1 SGHKS, CDR2 YYEKEE (reference sequence). The J segment lost 2 bases and the V segment lost 3 bases, leaving 7 bases of the junction unmatched. The CDR3 DNA follows: TGTGCCAGCAGCTCCTTAGGGACTAGCGGGTTCACAGATACGCAGTATTTT. Translating gives CASSSLGTSGFTDTQYF.

V gene TRBV30 combines with J gene TRBJ2-7, with D perhaps TRBD2 (6 bases). CDR3 length: 16 residues. The germline CDR1 and CDR2 sequences are GTSNPN and SVGIG (reference sequence). V was trimmed by 1 base and J by 5 bases, leaving 21 bases between them. The CDR3 nucleotides read TGTGCCTGGAGTGGAGTATTAGGACCGGGAGTCGACGAGCAGTACTTC. It codes for CAWSGVLGPGVDEQYF.

V gene TRBV7-8 combines with J gene TRBJ2-5; 9 positions match TRBD2. The CDR3 spans 12 residues. CDR1 and CDR2 (germline): SGHVS, FQNEAQ. Unmatched junction bases numbered 2, after V lost 5 bases and J lost 7 bases. The CDR3 DNA sequence: TGTGCCAGCAGCCCGCGGGGGGGGACCCAGTACTTC. It codes for CASSPRGGTQYF.

The chain carries TRBV4-3 and TRBJ1-6; TRBD1 is a possible D gene (6 bases). Germline-derived CDR1 and CDR2 are LGHNA and YSLEER. The CDR3 contains 17 residues. V lost 1 base to trimming and J lost 9 bases, with 19 bases between them. CDR3 DNA sequence: TGCGCCAGCAGCCAAGGTGGATTTACAGGGTCCGGTTCACCCCTCCACTTT. Translating gives CASSQGGFTGSGSPLHF.

The V and J genes are TRBV19 and TRBJ1-4; 7 bases map to TRBD1. CDR1 LNHDA and CDR2 SQIVND come from the germline V gene (reference sequence). V was pared by 5 bases and J by 4 bases, with 4 bases of the junction left unmatched. This CDR3 is built from 14 residues. CDR3 residues: CASSAGQINEKLFF. CDR3 nucleotides: TGTGCCAGTAGTGCGGGACAGATTAATGAAAAACTGTTTTTT. Drawing the rest from reference TRBV19 and TRBJ1-4, the complete variable domain is DGGITQSPKYLFRKEGQNVTLSCEQNLNHDAMYWYRQDPGQGLRLIYYSQIVNDFQKGDIAEGYSVSREKKESFPLTVTSAQKNPTAFYLCASSAGQINEKLFFGSGTQLSVL.

The chain is built from TRBV11-3 and TRBJ2-7; 9 nucleotides align to TRBD2. CDR3 length: 15 amino acids. The germline gives CDR1 SGHNT, CDR2 YENEEA. V dropped 0 bases and J dropped 4; count of bases not matched to a gene: 4. The CDR3 nucleotides read TGTGCCAGCAGCTTAGATCCCAGCGGGGGGTACGAGCAGTACTTC. Protein product: CASSLDPSGGYEQYF. The variable domain in full, completed from reference TRBV11-3 and TRBJ2-7, reads EAGVVQSPRYKIIEKKQPVAFWCNPISGHNTLYWYLQNLGQGPELLIRYENEEAVDDSQLPKDRFSAERLKGVDSTLKIQPAELGDSAVYLCASSLDPSGGYEQYFGPGTRLTVT.